The 21 T cell receptor beta chains below were found in one sample sequenced in a study of blood T cell repertoires in COVID-19. This table comes from immunoSEQ multiplex PCR, and its TCRdb copy is limited to in-frame clones, with some not included. This table has 280,000 or so clones, 70% to 90% appearing once. The specimen was PBMCs or T cells enriched from blood (not recorded which). The receptors shown here come from a man aged 25-40 years who had recovered from COVID-19.

The V and J genes are TRBV18 and TRBJ2-3, with D maybe TRBD2 (5 bases). The germline V and J ends were trimmed by 1 base and 3 bases, with 11 bases remaining between them. The germline gives CDR1 KGHSH, CDR2 LQKENI. CDR3 length: 15 residues. Here the CDR3 reads CASSPQRVGTDTQYF. CDR3 DNA: TGTGCCAGCTCACCACAGAGGGTGGGGACAGATACGCAGTATTTT. The complete variable domain, with remaining parts taken from reference TRBV18 and TRBJ2-3, reads NAGVMQNPRHLVRRRGQEARLRCSPMKGHSHVYWYRQLPEEGLKFMVYLQKENIIDESGMPKERFSAEFPKEGPSILRIQQVVRGDSAAYFCASSPQRVGTDTQYFGPGTRLTVL.

The rearrangement links TRBV5-1 to TRBJ1-4; D not certain. The CDR3 consists of 14 residues. V shed 4 bases and J shed 5 bases, with 12 bases lying between them. The germline V gene has CDR1 SGHRS and CDR2 YFSETQ. This CDR3 reads CASSRGGLNEKLFF. CDR3 sequence (DNA): TGCGCCAGCAGCCGGGGAGGGTTAAATGAAAAACTGTTTTTT.

The chain uses TRBV27 and TRBJ1-5; D possibly corresponds to TRBD1 (6 bases). Germline CDR1 MNHEY, CDR2 SMNVEV (reference sequence). The CDR3 has 13 residues. Trimming shortened V by 5 bases and J by 3 bases, and 8 bases separated the two germline ends. The DNA of the CDR3 is TGTGCCAGCAGTCGACAGGCCAATCAGCCCCAGCATTTT. It encodes CASSRQANQPQHF.

In DNA form, the CDR3 reads TGTGCCAGCAGCCAAGTTGAGGGGGCGACTGAAGCTTTCTTT. Translating it yields CASSQVEGATEAFF. The chain has TRBV3-1 (or the pseudogene TRBV3-2) and TRBJ1-1; 7 positions agree with TRBD1. The ends lost 1 base at V and 5 bases at J; junction bases unmatched: 4. Germline assignment: CDR1 LGHDT and CDR2 YNNKEL (reference sequence). This CDR3 is 14 amino acids long.

The chain employs TRBV12-5 and TRBJ2-5; maybe TRBD2 (6 bases). The CDR3 loop spans 16 amino acids. In germline, CDR1 is LGHNT, CDR2 FRNRAP. The V end lost 7 bases, the J end lost 5 bases, and 23 bases lay between the germline ends. The CDR3 nucleotides are TGTGCTAGTGACACCGGGACTCTACTCACGGGGGAGACCCAGTACTTC. Its protein product is CASDTGTLLTGETQYF.

This clone was recorded only once. This sample includes further DNA sequences coding for the same CDR3. The V and J genes are TRBV30 and TRBJ1-6; 7 nucleotides agree with TRBD1. There are 13 residues in the CDR3. Germline values: CDR1 GTSNPN, CDR2 SVGIG (reference sequence). V lost 2 bases and J lost 7; bases outside the gene matches: 2. The CDR3 DNA is TGTGCCTGGAGTCCCAGGGGGAATTCACCCCTCCACTTT. It translates to CAWSPRGNSPLHF.

This clone showed up just once. This chain uses TRBV30 with TRBJ1-1; the D gene is possibly TRBD1 (5 bases). Germline-derived CDR1 and CDR2 are GTSNPN and SVGIG (reference sequence). Trimming shortened V by 1 base and J by 0 bases, and 9 bases separated the two germline ends. The CDR3 length is 14 residues. CDR3 sequence: CAWSATAMNTEAFF. The CDR3 DNA reads as TGTGCCTGGAGTGCGACAGCGATGAACACTGAAGCTTTCTTT.

The chain employs TRBV7-2 and TRBJ2-2; no reliable D call. CDR3 length: 13 amino acids. Trimming cost V 4 bases and J 4 bases, with 7 bases left between them. Germline CDR1 is SGHTA and CDR2 is FQGNSA. CDR3 amino acids: CASSYSLTGELFF. The DNA of the CDR3 is TGTGCCAGCAGCTACAGCCTCACCGGGGAGCTGTTTTTT. Together with reference TRBV7-2 and TRBJ2-2, the CDR3 gives the full variable domain: GAGVSQSPSNKVTEKGKDVELRCDPISGHTALYWYRQSLGQGLEFLIYFQGNSAPDKSGLPSDRFSAERTGGSVSTLTIQRTQQEDSAVYLCASSYSLTGELFFGEGSRLTVL.

The J gene is TRBJ1-1, the V gene TRBV5-6; 9 bases line up with TRBD1. From germline, CDR1 is SGHDT and CDR2 YYEEEE. After removal of 0 bases from V and 5 bases from J, the junction contained 11 bases not matched to a gene. This CDR3 spans 17 amino acids. The CDR3, as DNA: TGTGCCAGCAGCTTGGCCGGGACAGGGTCGTATAAGACTGAAGCTTTCTTT. Its translation: CASSLAGTGSYKTEAFF.

A single count supports this clone. CDR3 region: CAWTIGAGRDGYTF. CDR3 DNA sequence: TGTGCCTGGACAATTGGGGCGGGAAGGGATGGCTACACCTTC. V gene TRBV30 combines with J gene TRBJ1-2, with a tentative D call TRBD1 (5 bases). V lost 4 bases, J lost 6 bases, and 18 bases lay in between. Germline V gene lookup returns CDR1 GTSNPN and CDR2 SVGIG (reference sequence). CDR3 size: 14 residues.

J is TRBJ2-7 and V is TRBV15, with 8 bases fitting TRBD1. This CDR3 has 15 amino acids. Trimming at V came to 5 bases and at J to 5 bases, leaving 11 bases not matched to a gene. CDR1 and CDR2 (germline): LNHNV, YYDKDF (reference sequence). The CDR3 protein is CATSADRQGNHEQYF. CDR3 nucleotides: TGTGCCACCAGCGCTGATAGACAGGGGAACCACGAGCAGTACTTC.

This chain connects TRBV5-1 to TRBJ1-1; 8 nucleotides match TRBD1. The CDR3 loop spans 15 amino acids. Germline V gene data show CDR1 as SGHRS and CDR2 as YFSETQ. Germline trimming cut 7 bases from V and 0 bases from J; bases unmatched to any gene: 8. This chain's CDR3 is CASSDRERVNTEAFF. Written as DNA, the CDR3 is TGCGCCAGCTCGGACAGGGAGAGGGTGAACACTGAAGCTTTCTTT.

This sequence joins TRBV11-2 and TRBJ1-1, with unresolved D. This CDR3 is 14 amino acids long. Germline CDR1 and CDR2: SGHAT and FQNNGV. The V gene lost 5 bases and the J gene lost 5 bases, with 15 bases spanning the gap. CDR3 amino acids: CASSPRRGSTEAFF. CDR3 bases: TGTGCCAGCAGCCCCCGTAGAGGGTCTACTGAAGCTTTCTTT.

Concerning this clone: An end of the junction does not agree with germline; a read error may underlie this. The gene calls are TRBV6-5 and TRBJ1-3; no firm D call. The CDR3 runs to 14 residues. Germline CDR1 reads MNHEY; CDR2 reads SVGAGI. CDR3 protein: CASCYSVSGNTIYF. The CDR3 DNA is TGTGCCAGCTGTTACAGCGTCTCTGGAAACACCATATATTTT.

This sequence joins TRBV5-1 and TRBJ1-6; 9 positions agree with TRBD1. V shed 7 bases and J 7 bases; nucleotides not matched to a gene: 9. From germline, CDR1 is SGHRS and CDR2 YFSETQ. This CDR3 contains 15 residues. CDR3 loop: CASSSTGQGNSPLHF. Here the CDR3 DNA reads TGCGCCAGCTCTTCGACAGGACAGGGGAATTCACCCCTCCACTTT.

The chain couples TRBV2 to TRBJ1-1; weak D call: TRBD1 (5 bases). Germline V gene lookup returns CDR1 SNHLY and CDR2 FYNNEI. The CDR3 sequence is 13 residues long. V gave up 3 bases and J gave up 4 bases, with 9 bases separating them. CDR3 amino acids: CASSDGGATEAFF. Here the CDR3 DNA reads TGTGCCAGCAGTGATGGAGGGGCCACTGAAGCTTTCTTT.

The chain joins TRBV7-8 to TRBJ2-1; 16 nucleotides agree with TRBD2. The germline V gene has CDR1 SGHVS and CDR2 FQNEAQ. V shed 5 bases and J 4 bases; nucleotides not matched to a gene: 5. CDR3 size: 17 residues. In DNA form, the CDR3 reads TGTGCCAGCAGCATGGGACTAGCGGGGGGGCTTTACAATGAGCAGTTCTTC. Protein product: CASSMGLAGGLYNEQFF.

The chain joins TRBV2 to TRBJ1-2; TRBD1 agrees at 8 bases. J was trimmed by 4 bases and V by 7 bases; bases with no gene match: 8. Germline loops: CDR1 SNHLY, CDR2 FYNNEI. The CDR3 spans 14 residues. Here the CDR3 reads CASIRQGPLYGYTF. The CDR3, as DNA: TGTGCCAGCATTCGACAGGGGCCCCTCTATGGCTACACCTTC.

V is TRBV2 and J is TRBJ2-5; 10 bases are a match to TRBD1. Per the germline V gene, CDR1 is SNHLY and CDR2 is FYNNEI. The CDR3 runs to 14 residues. V shed 6 bases, J shed 5 bases, and the junction held 6 bases outside the gene matches. The CDR3 loop is CASSQDRGYETQYF. The CDR3 coding sequence is TGTGCCAGCAGCCAGGACAGGGGGTACGAGACCCAGTACTTC. Using reference TRBV2 and TRBJ2-5 for the parts outside the CDR3, the full variable domain is EPEVTQTPSHQVTQMGQEVILRCVPISNHLYFYWYRQILGQKVEFLVSFYNNEISEKSEIFDDQFSVERPDGSNFTLKIRSTKLEDSAMYFCASSQDRGYETQYFGPGTRLLVL.

This clone was recorded at least ten times. The same CDR3 can be traced to other DNA sequences in this sample. V usage is TRBV5-1 and J usage is TRBJ2-7, with a weak D call TRBD1 (6 bases). There are 14 residues in the CDR3. The germline V gene encodes CDR1 SGHRS and CDR2 YFSETQ. V lost 0 bases and J lost 1, with 8 bases in between. CDR3 in DNA: TGCGCCAGCAGCTTGGGGCAGGGGTCCTACGAGCAGTACTTC. It is translated as CASSLGQGSYEQYF.

V gene TRBV7-9 combines with J gene TRBJ2-5; D remains ambiguous. V was trimmed by 5 bases and J by 0 bases, leaving 19 bases between them. This CDR3 has 17 residues. Germline loops: CDR1 SEHNR, CDR2 FQNEAQ (reference sequence). The CDR3 loop is CASSPSRGVRYQETQYF. The CDR3, as DNA: TGTGCCAGCAGCCCCAGCCGCGGCGTACGGTACCAAGAGACCCAGTACTTC.